This T cell receptor beta chain was recovered during a study of T cells after yellow fever vaccination. The CDR3 loop spans 14 amino acids. V was clipped by 3 bases and J by 5 bases, with 8 bases between them. The germline gives CDR1 MDHEN, CDR2 SYDVKM. TCRdb reanalysed the 5' RACE reads using MiXCR and keeps one entry per CDR3 protein. This repertoire shows about 360,000 distinct CDR3 sequences, 6.2% found once; its top ten account for 14% to 15%. The sample holds a few counts of this clonotype. The gene calls are TRBV28 and TRBJ1-6; tentative D call: TRBD1 (5 bases). The sequences come from PBMCs, collected 5 days after the yellow fever booster vaccination. The source of this sequence is a young man who received the YFV17D yellow fever vaccine. The CDR3 region is CASSFPTDNSPLHF. The CDR3, as DNA: TGTGCCAGCAGTTTCCCGACAGATAATTCACCCCTCCACTTT.